This T cell receptor (beta chain) was sequenced in a study of T-cell reconstitution after alpha-beta-depleted transplantation in children. Germline V lookup: CDR1 SGHRS, CDR2 YFSETQ. This CDR3 is 14 amino acids long. V was pared by 0 bases and J by 7 bases, with 7 bases of the junction left unmatched. Preparation of the TCRbeta library was carried out with unique molecular identifiers. One entry per CDR3 protein results from TCRdb running MiXCR on the PCR reads. The data contain a few hundred thousand distinct CDR3 sequences, over 9% of them seen just once; the ten biggest clones take up approximately 2.3%. In its sample, this clonotype was seen many times.

The source of this sequence is a human donor who donated a stem cell graft to a child with acute lymphoblastic leukemia. The chain combines TRBV5-1 with TRBJ2-7; TRBD2 matches 7 bases. Sequenced material: PBMCs from the stem cell graft donor, taken from the stem cell graft. CDR3 amino acids: CASSLVAGVGEQYF. As DNA, the CDR3 is TGCGCCAGCAGCTTGGTCGCGGGAGTGGGAGAGCAGTACTTC.